These 11 T cell receptor beta chains came from one sample sequenced in a study of T cell responses to AZD1222 COVID-19 vaccine. Clones were sequenced by immunoSEQ multiplex PCR, and TCRdb holds only the in-frame ones, with some missing. The table includes 95,000 to 150,000 clones, approximately 92% detected once. Sequencing used peripheral blood, obtained 28 days after the second AZD1222 dose. These receptors all stem from an adult who received the AZD1222 COVID-19 vaccine.

V gene TRBV4-1 combines with J gene TRBJ1-5, with 8 bases that match TRBD1. Germline-derived CDR1 and CDR2 are MGHRA and YSYEKL. The CDR3 is made up of 17 amino acids. J lost 0 bases, V lost 5 bases, and 9 bases had no gene match. The CDR3 loop is CASSSGTGGYSNQPQHF. CDR3 sequence (DNA): TGCGCCAGCAGCTCCGGGACAGGAGGTTATAGCAATCAGCCCCAGCATTTT.

The chain recombines TRBV27 with TRBJ2-3; D is ambiguous. V was shortened by 5 bases and J by 6 bases, with 15 bases between the two germline ends. This CDR3 contains 14 residues. Germline V gene lookup returns CDR1 MNHEY and CDR2 SMNVEV (reference sequence). The CDR3 region has the DNA TGTGCCAGCAGTAGGACGGAGAAACGGGATACGCAGTATTTT. Its protein is CASSRTEKRDTQYF.

The V call is TRBV28, the J call TRBJ1-2; the D is unclear. Germline assignment: CDR1 MDHEN and CDR2 SYDVKM. CDR3 length equals 14 residues. V lost 3 bases, J lost 2 bases, and 10 bases lay in between. The CDR3, as DNA: TGTGCCAGCAGTTTTTACAGCAAAAACTATGGCTACACCTTC. It codes for CASSFYSKNYGYTF.

The gene calls are TRBV6-5 and TRBJ2-2; TRBD1 matches at 8 bases. Germline V gene data show CDR1 as MNHEY and CDR2 as SVGAGI. Unmatched junction bases numbered 4, after V lost 6 bases and J lost 4 bases. The CDR3 contains 14 residues. CDR3 nucleotide sequence: TGTGCCAGCAGGGACAGGGCCGGCACCGGGGAGCTGTTTTTT. As protein: CASRDRAGTGELFF.

The gene calls are TRBV19 and TRBJ1-2, with TRBD1 identical over 7 bases. Germline V gene data show CDR1 as LNHDA and CDR2 as SQIVND (reference sequence). The length of the CDR3 is 13 residues. Losses at the gene ends were 7 bases for V and 3 bases for J; bases not matched to a gene: 5. The CDR3 region is CASTQGVYYGYTF. The CDR3 nucleotides are TGTGCCAGTACCCAGGGGGTTTACTATGGCTACACCTTC.

This clone came up once. This chain joins TRBV15 and TRBJ2-5; D not certain. CDR3 length: 13 residues. Trimming stripped 0 bases from V and 2 bases from J, with 4 bases between. Germline CDR1 LNHNV, CDR2 YYDKDF (reference sequence). CDR3 loop: CATSRDRQETQYF. CDR3 in DNA: TGTGCCACCAGCAGAGACAGACAAGAGACCCAGTACTTC. Full variable domain (remainder filled in from reference TRBV15 and TRBJ2-5): DAMVIQNPRYQVTQFGKPVTLSCSQTLNHNVMYWYQQKSSQAPKLLFHYYDKDFNNEADTPDNFQSRRPNTSFCFLDIRSPGLGDTAMYLCATSRDRQETQYFGPGTRLLVL.

This sequence joins TRBV29-1 and TRBJ1-1, with D possibly matching TRBD1 (5 bases). Germline V gene sequence: CDR1 SQVTM, CDR2 ANQGSEA. Trimming pared 5 bases from V and 7 bases from J, leaving 11 bases between. This CDR3 contains 11 residues. The chain's CDR3 is CSVSDSIEAFF. CDR3 in DNA: TGCAGCGTTTCCGACAGTATTGAAGCTTTCTTT.

J is TRBJ2-7 and V is TRBV27; 8 bases line up with TRBD1. The V segment lost 8 bases and the J segment 2 bases; nucleotides outside the gene matches: 8. The CDR3 consists of 14 residues. Germline CDR1 and CDR2: MNHEY and SMNVEV (reference sequence). The CDR3 loop is CASATGGPPYEQYF. In nucleotides, the CDR3 is TGTGCCAGCGCCACAGGGGGGCCGCCCTACGAGCAGTACTTC.

The gene calls are TRBV15 and TRBJ1-2, with 11 nucleotides matching TRBD1. The CDR3 is 17 amino acids. Germline V CDR1 and CDR2: LNHNV, YYDKDF (reference sequence). Unmatched junction bases numbered 4, after V lost 1 base and J lost 0 bases. In nucleotides, the CDR3 is TGTGCCACCAGCAGAGCCGGGACAGGGGGAGCTAACTATGGCTACACCTTC. It translates to CATSRAGTGGANYGYTF.

There are a few counts of this clone. The chain recombines TRBV19 with TRBJ1-1; tentative D call: TRBD1 (6 bases). This CDR3 spans 15 amino acids. Germline V lookup: CDR1 LNHDA, CDR2 SQIVND (reference sequence). V was shortened by 4 bases and J by 1 base, with 13 bases between the two germline ends. CDR3: CASSTLGTRNTEAFF. CDR3 nucleotide sequence: TGTGCCAGTAGTACGCTAGGGACAAGGAACACTGAAGCTTTCTTT.

A single count supports this clone. The V gene is TRBV19, the J gene TRBJ1-5; the D gene is possibly TRBD1 (5 bases). V was cut by 6 bases and J by 1 base, with 16 bases left in between. Germline loops: CDR1 LNHDA, CDR2 SQIVND (reference sequence). The CDR3 is 16 residues long. In DNA form, the CDR3 reads TGTGCCAGTAGACGGGGACCGGGGGGAAGCAATCAGCCCCAGCATTTT. It yields the protein CASRRGPGGSNQPQHF.